The T cell receptor beta chain described here comes from a study of T cell changes during pregnancy in multiple sclerosis. V shed 0 bases, J shed 6 bases, and the junction held 5 bases outside the gene matches. The germline gives CDR1 SGHRS, CDR2 YFSETQ. The CDR3 is 15 residues long. Here immunoSEQ multiplex PCR was the method, and the copy in TCRdb shows in-frame clones only, minus some. Of tens of thousands of clones detected, around nine tenths appear once; the ten largest clones hold approximately 1.6%. Sample: peripheral blood, taken in the first trimester of pregnancy. The V call is TRBV5-1, the J call TRBJ2-1; 8 bases fit TRBD2. The TCR sequence derives from a female donor in good health, enrolled as a control in a pregnancy study. The DNA for the CDR3 is TGCGCCAGCAGCTTGGCAGCGGGAGCCAGCAATGAGCAGTTCTTC. Protein sequence: CASSLAAGASNEQFF.